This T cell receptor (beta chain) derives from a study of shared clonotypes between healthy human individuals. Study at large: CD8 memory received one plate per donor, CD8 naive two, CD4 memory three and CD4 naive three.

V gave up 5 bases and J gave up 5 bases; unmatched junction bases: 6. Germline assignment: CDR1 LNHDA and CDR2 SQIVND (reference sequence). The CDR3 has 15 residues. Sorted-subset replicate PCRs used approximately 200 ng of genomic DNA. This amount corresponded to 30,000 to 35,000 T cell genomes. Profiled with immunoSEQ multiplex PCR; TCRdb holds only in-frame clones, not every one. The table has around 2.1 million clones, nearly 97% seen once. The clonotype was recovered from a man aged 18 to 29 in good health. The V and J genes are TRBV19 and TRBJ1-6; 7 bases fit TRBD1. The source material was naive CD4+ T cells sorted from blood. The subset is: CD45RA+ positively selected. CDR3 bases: TGTGCCAGTAGTTTCCCGGACAGGAATAATTCACCCCTCCACTTT. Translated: CASSFPDRNNSPLHF.